The following is a TCR beta chain sequence with its context. The antigen is undetermined. This entry belongs to a study of T cells after yellow fever vaccination. Regarding the study as a whole: Most clones from primary vaccination were detected again post-booster (about 96% CD4, more than 85% CD8).

Each CDR3 protein is one row after TCRdb ran MiXCR on the 5' RACE reads. The table shows about 340,000 distinct CDR3 sequences, with about 12% occurring only once. The CDR3 loop spans 13 amino acids. With 4 bases clipped from V and 6 bases from J, the junction kept 3 bases outside the gene matches. Germline CDR1 and CDR2: GTSNPN and SVGIG (reference sequence). This sequence originates from a man aged 18 to 29 who received the YFV17D yellow fever vaccine. The rearrangement joins TRBV30 to TRBJ2-2; TRBD1 matches at 9 bases. The starting material was CD4+ T cells sorted from PBMCs, obtained 15 days after the yellow fever booster vaccination. DNA of the CDR3: TGTGCCTGGACGCGGGACAGGGCCGGGGAGCTGTTTTTT. It translates to CAWTRDRAGELFF.